The 17 T cell receptor beta chains below come from one sample, sequenced in a study of control samples from healthy donors and cancer patients. Libraries were prepared by immunoSEQ multiplex PCR; TCRdb keeps only in-frame clonotypes and omits some of them. This sample yields around 85,000 clones, of which less than 90% are seen a single time; about 7.6% belongs to the top ten. The specimen sequenced was blood. The receptors stem from a woman aged 55-75 years in good health.

This clone was recorded once. V is TRBV30 and J is TRBJ2-6, with TRBD1 matching over 10 bases. The CDR3 covers 17 residues. V was pared by 3 bases and J by 3 bases, with 8 bases of the junction left unmatched. Germline CDR1 is GTSNPN and CDR2 is SVGIG (reference sequence). The CDR3 sequence is CAWRIRQGASGANVLTF. DNA of the CDR3: TGTGCCTGGAGAATCAGACAGGGGGCTAGTGGGGCCAACGTCCTGACTTTC.

The J gene is TRBJ2-2, the V gene TRBV5-1; possibly TRBD1 for D (6 bases). Per germline, CDR1 SGHRS and CDR2 YFSETQ. The CDR3 covers 17 residues. V was pared by 0 bases and J by 0 bases, with 12 bases between. The CDR3 bases are TGCGCCAGCAGCTTGGCCATCACAGGGTCGAACACCGGGGAGCTGTTTTTT. It translates to CASSLAITGSNTGELFF.

V and J are TRBV2 and TRBJ1-3, with TRBD1 as a possible D gene (5 bases). From germline, CDR1 is SNHLY and CDR2 FYNNEI. The germline V and J ends were trimmed by 8 bases and 0 bases, with 11 bases remaining between them. The CDR3 extends over 14 amino acids. The CDR3 loop is CASVATASGNTIYF. CDR3 bases: TGTGCCAGCGTCGCGACAGCCTCTGGAAACACCATATATTTT.

The chain combines TRBV25-1 with TRBJ2-1; TRBD1 might be the D (6 bases). The V gene lost 4 bases and the J gene lost 9 bases, with 16 bases spanning the gap. CDR1 and CDR2 from the germline V gene are MGHDK and SYGVNS. This CDR3 region has 14 residues. CDR3 residues: CASSGAGTLIEQFF. The CDR3 nucleotides are TGTGCCAGCAGTGGAGCCGGGACACTAATTGAGCAGTTCTTC.

This rearrangement joins TRBV10-2 to TRBJ1-5, with D maybe TRBD1 (6 bases). This CDR3 is 14 amino acids long. V gave up 6 bases and J gave up 0 bases, with 9 bases separating them. CDR1 is WSHSY and CDR2 is SAAADI in the germline V gene. The CDR3, as DNA: TGCGCCAGCAGCGGGACACATAGCAATCAGCCCCAGCATTTT. Protein sequence: CASSGTHSNQPQHF.

The chain uses TRBV5-1 and TRBJ1-4; possible D gene TRBD1, 5 bases. CDR1 is SGHRS, CDR2 YFSETQ, per germline. The CDR3 is 14 amino acids. V dropped 2 bases and J dropped 3 bases, with 8 bases sitting between them. The CDR3 sequence is CASSLGAANEKLFF. DNA of the CDR3: TGCGCCAGCAGCTTAGGGGCGGCTAATGAAAAACTGTTTTTT.

The V call is TRBV6-5, the J call TRBJ2-2, with a possible D match to TRBD1 (6 bases). V was trimmed by 2 bases and J by 1 base, leaving 11 bases between them. Germline CDR1 and CDR2: MNHEY and SVGAGI. This CDR3 region has 16 residues. Written as DNA, the CDR3 is TGTGCCAGCAGTTACGGGTCGACAGGGAACACCGGGGAGCTGTTTTTT. Translation: CASSYGSTGNTGELFF.

This clone showed up just a few times. V is TRBV18 and J is TRBJ1-5, with D tentatively TRBD1 (5 bases). Trimming pared 3 bases from V and 2 bases from J, leaving 14 bases between. The CDR3 is made up of 16 amino acids. CDR1 and CDR2 from the germline V gene are KGHSH and LQKENI. The CDR3 DNA reads as TGTGCCAGCTCACCTTCAGGGACGCCGGGCAATCAGCCCCAGCATTTT. It translates to CASSPSGTPGNQPQHF.

The rearrangement uses TRBV2 and TRBJ2-7; D is unresolved. The V gene's germline CDR1 is SNHLY and CDR2 FYNNEI. Trimming pared 6 bases from V and 0 bases from J, leaving 15 bases between. This CDR3 contains 15 residues. CDR3 coding DNA: TGTGCCAGCAGCCAACAAGGTCGGAGCTCCTACGAGCAGTACTTC. Translation gives CASSQQGRSSYEQYF. The whole variable domain, remainder taken from reference TRBV2 and TRBJ2-7, is EPEVTQTPSHQVTQMGQEVILRCVPISNHLYFYWYRQILGQKVEFLVSFYNNEISEKSEIFDDQFSVERPDGSNFTLKIRSTKLEDSAMYFCASSQQGRSSYEQYFGPGTRLTVT.

The gene calls are TRBV4-3 and TRBJ1-2, with 8 bases matching TRBD1. V was clipped by 1 base and J by 5 bases; unmatched bases: 9. The germline gives CDR1 LGHNA, CDR2 YSLEER. The CDR3 consists of 16 residues. The DNA for the CDR3 is TGCGCCAGCAGCCAAGGAAGACCAGGGGGCACGTATGGCTACACCTTC. It translates to CASSQGRPGGTYGYTF.

This chain connects TRBV5-4 to TRBJ2-2, with D uncertain. The V gene lost 0 bases and the J gene lost 0 bases, with 15 bases spanning the gap. CDR3 length: 18 residues. Germline-derived CDR1 and CDR2 are SGHNT and YYREEE (reference sequence). The CDR3, as DNA: TGTGCCAGCAGCTTGGACGGACGAGTAATTACGAACACCGGGGAGCTGTTTTTT. This codes for CASSLDGRVITNTGELFF.

V is TRBV6-5 and J is TRBJ1-4; the D gene is possibly TRBD1 (5 bases). V lost 7 bases and J 7 bases, leaving 16 bases between the germline ends. Germline values: CDR1 MNHEY, CDR2 SVGAGI. CDR3 size: 14 residues. For the CDR3, the DNA is TGTGCCAGCATACTCGGGGCCATGGGTGAAAAACTGTTTTTT. It codes for CASILGAMGEKLFF.

The J gene is TRBJ1-1, the V gene TRBV11-3, with D perhaps matching TRBD1 (6 bases). V was trimmed by 4 bases and J by 1 base, leaving 10 bases between them. Germline V gene sequence: CDR1 SGHNT, CDR2 YENEEA. The CDR3 totals 14 residues. CDR3 coding DNA: TGTGCCAGCAGCTCCCGGACAGAGAACACTGAAGCTTTCTTT. Translated, it gives CASSSRTENTEAFF.

V usage is TRBV11-2 and J usage is TRBJ2-3; D is perhaps TRBD2 (5 bases). CDR3 length: 14 amino acids. Germline V gene sequence: CDR1 SGHAT, CDR2 FQNNGV. V was shortened by 8 bases and J by 5 bases, with 17 bases between the two germline ends. This chain's CDR3 is CASPPGNLLDTQYF. DNA of the CDR3: TGTGCCAGCCCTCCGGGGAACTTACTAGATACGCAGTATTTT.

The chain combines TRBV9 with TRBJ2-1; 8 bases match TRBD2. V was clipped by 3 bases and J by 8 bases; unmatched bases: 7. The CDR3 is 14 amino acids. Germline V lookup: CDR1 SGDLS, CDR2 YYNGEE. This chain's CDR3 is CASSGDSAGDEQFF. The CDR3 nucleotides read TGTGCCAGCAGCGGGGATTCAGCGGGGGATGAGCAGTTCTTC.

This chain connects TRBV7-9 to TRBJ2-1, with TRBD2 identical over 7 bases. Per the germline V gene, CDR1 is SEHNR and CDR2 is FQNEAQ (reference sequence). The CDR3 spans 15 residues. With 5 bases clipped from V and 8 bases from J, the junction kept 12 bases outside the gene matches. In DNA, the CDR3 is TGTGCCAGCAGCCGAGCGGGACTCAGAGGCGATGAGCAGTTCTTC. Translation gives CASSRAGLRGDEQFF.

V usage is TRBV5-1 and J usage is TRBJ2-3; D remains unclear. Germline V gene data show CDR1 as SGHRS and CDR2 as YFSETQ. The CDR3 covers 18 residues. Trimming stripped 0 bases from V and 2 bases from J, with 19 bases between. The CDR3 here is CASSLASSFGGPTDTQYF. The CDR3 coding sequence is TGCGCCAGCAGCTTGGCTTCGTCTTTTGGTGGCCCCACAGATACGCAGTATTTT.